This is a list of T cell receptor beta chains from one sample in a study of blood T cell repertoires in COVID-19. Method: immunoSEQ multiplex PCR; TCRdb's copy keeps in-frame clones and lacks some. Of 85,000 to 95,000 clones detected, about two thirds appear once; the ten largest clones hold roughly 14%. The sequenced material came from peripheral blood. These receptor sequences come from a woman over 75 with acute or convalescent COVID-19. Both conserved end residues are trimmed from each CDR3.

>TRBV6-5|12|TRBJ1-2
ASSFRGVIDGYT
>TRBV11-1|11|TRBJ1-4
ASSLGLSEKLF
>TRBV19|14|TRBJ1-4
ASIDRAGATNEKLF
>TRBV30|12|TRBJ2-7
AWSVLGGHHEQY
>TRBV7-2|11|TRBJ2-2
ASSFGGTGELF
>TRBV5-1|14|TRBJ2-7
ASSQGGTSGVYEQY
>TRBV7-2|13|TRBJ2-7
ASSLRTSGVYEQY
>TRBV30|11|TRBJ1-1
AWSQARRTEAF
>TRBV3-1/TRBV3-2|12|TRBJ1-1
ASRPGTPNTEAF
>TRBV3-1/TRBV3-2|10|TRBJ1-6
ASSQWETPLH
>TRBV7-8|14|TRBJ2-5
ASSLAGQGALETQY
>TRBV5-1|12|TRBJ1-1
ASRLLLLDTEAF
>TRBV18|12|TRBJ1-1
ASSPEGLSTEAF
>TRBV6-6|13|TRBJ1-2
ASSDIKTGDYGYT
>TRBV11-2|14|TRBJ1-4
ASSLLQGVRGEKLF
>TRBV12-3/TRBV12-4|11|TRBJ1-1
ASIPQGGTEAF
>TRBV18|12|TRBJ1-1
ASSPRQGKNEAF
>TRBV5-1|12|TRBJ2-2
ASSFGQGTGELF
>TRBV9|11|TRBJ1-2
ASSVRGAGGYT
>TRBV14|12|TRBJ2-3
ASSMDKSTDTQY
>TRBV7-2|12|TRBJ1-5
ASSLRGGNQPQH
>TRBV28|16|TRBJ1-5
ASSLSKGLGSLNQPQH
>TRBV4-1|16|TRBJ2-3
ASSQDQWGGAFTDTQY
>TRBV30|13|TRBJ2-3
AWSVARLTGDTQY
>TRBV6-5|11|TRBJ1-2
ASSPQQRYGYT
>TRBV9|14|TRBJ1-1
ASSVGTGLLNTEAF
>TRBV7-2|12|TRBJ2-7
ASSPQGGDYEQY
>TRBV19|14|TRBJ1-1
ASSIRGTERNTEAF
>TRBV11-1|13|TRBJ2-5
ASSLLQGIGETQY
>TRBV30|8|TRBJ1-2
AWSRDRET
>TRBV14|13|TRBJ2-1
ASSPIGWEYGEQF
>TRBV2|14|TRBJ2-3
ASTQSPYTSTDTQY
>TRBV28|9|TRBJ1-2
ASRSPSGYT
>TRBV23-1|7|TRBJ1-2
QANYGYT
>TRBV5-1|9|TRBJ1-1
ASTGNTEAF
>TRBV9|11|TRBJ1-2
ASSVDGYDGYT
>TRBV3-1/TRBV3-2|14|TRBJ2-1
ASSRWTSGGYNEQF
>TRBV5-1|14|TRBJ2-3
ASSLGLVFGTDTQY
>TRBV4-1|15|TRBJ2-1
ASSQDRLAGGYNEQF
>TRBV21-1|16|TRBJ1-1
ASSKGRGFTGASTEAF
>TRBV5-5|13|TRBJ2-7
ASSLTPGSLYEQY
>TRBV19|11|TRBJ2-7
AGSTGRSYEQY
>TRBV2|15|TRBJ1-3
ASSGWTAGFSGNTIY
>TRBV4-2|14|TRBJ2-5
ASSQDRSSGQETQY
>TRBV11-2|11|TRBJ2-5
ASSLLALETQY
>TRBV2|10|TRBJ1-2
ASSGTDYGYT
>TRBV19|14|TRBJ2-7
ASSMAPGQGTYEQY
>TRBV5-1|13|TRBJ2-2
ASSFSTGVTGELF
>TRBV19|15|TRBJ1-2
ASSILQQGARLDGYT